This T cell receptor (beta chain) stems from a study of T cells in Graves' hyperthyroidism and ophthalmopathy. In the study overall: Staff took peripheral blood when the initial diagnosis was made, before any treatment began. Findings and limits, study-wide: Within blood appeared most thyroid clonotypes that had expanded above 0.001.

RNA transcripts yielded amplified TCR beta CDR3 regions. Researchers ran a first-round RT-PCR on the TCR CDR3 using the HTBI primer set. MiXCR was run by TCRdb on the multiplex PCR reads, yielding one entry per CDR3 protein. The table shows hundreds of thousands of distinct CDR3 sequences, with about a sixth occurring only once. On this clonotype itself: Its target is unknown.

Trimming stripped 5 bases from V and 0 bases from J, with 11 bases between. Germline V gives CDR1 SEHNR, CDR2 FQNEAQ (reference sequence). The CDR3 spans 16 residues. A patient was excluded if there was uncontrolled infection, other autoimmune disease, pregnancy or lactation. V and J are TRBV7-9 and TRBJ2-6; D perhaps matches TRBD1 (5 bases). Material: blood. The clonotype originates from a woman between 18 and 29 years old with Graves' hyperthyroidism. The DNA for the CDR3 is TGTGCCAGCAGCACGACAGCCGGCTCTGGGGCCAACGTCCTGACTTTC. This translates into CASSTTAGSGANVLTF.